Presented here are 26 T cell receptor beta chains from one specimen sequenced in a study of blood T cell repertoires in COVID-19. Here immunoSEQ multiplex PCR was the method, and the copy in TCRdb shows in-frame clones only, minus some. The sample carries a few hundred thousand clones, approximately 89% recorded once. The sequencing input was peripheral blood. The receptors shown here come from a woman in her twenties or thirties with COVID-19, enrolled during active disease.

The chain has TRBV30 and TRBJ1-3, with 7 bases lining up with TRBD1. The CDR3 consists of 15 residues. From germline, CDR1 is GTSNPN and CDR2 SVGIG (reference sequence). With V trimmed by 0 bases and J by 2 bases, 4 bases remained unmatched. The DNA of the CDR3 is TGTGCCTGGAGTGTAGGGACAGTAACTGGAAACACCATATATTTT. This encodes CAWSVGTVTGNTIYF.

V gene TRBV11-2 combines with J gene TRBJ2-3, with 9 nucleotides matching TRBD1. Germline V CDR1 and CDR2: SGHAT, FQNNGV. The CDR3 runs 15 residues. Losses at the gene ends were 3 bases for V and 4 bases for J; bases not matched to a gene: 5. The CDR3 protein is CASSFAGQGSDTQYF. The CDR3 nucleotides read TGTGCCAGCAGCTTCGCGGGACAGGGATCAGATACGCAGTATTTT.

V gene TRBV6-2 or TRBV6-3 combines with J gene TRBJ2-7; possibly TRBD1 for D (6 bases). V was clipped by 6 bases and J by 3 bases, with 18 bases between them. Germline loops: CDR1 MNHEY, CDR2 SVGEGT. The CDR3 runs to 15 residues. The CDR3 spells CASSDTGHLFYEQYF. The CDR3, as DNA: TGTGCCAGCAGCGATACGGGACACCTCTTCTACGAGCAGTACTTC.

The chain recombines TRBV7-9 with TRBJ2-1; 7 bases agree with TRBD2. Trimming removed 7 bases from V and 11 bases from J; junction bases left unmatched: 14. This CDR3 spans 14 amino acids. The germline gives CDR1 SEHNR, CDR2 FQNEAQ (reference sequence). The CDR3 loop is CASTGTSARGKQFF. In DNA, the CDR3 is TGTGCCAGCACTGGGACTTCGGCGCGGGGGAAGCAGTTCTTC.

The chain joins TRBV7-8 to TRBJ2-5, with TRBD1 matching 7 bases. With 5 bases clipped from V and 4 bases from J, the junction kept 19 bases outside the gene matches. This CDR3 has 18 amino acids. Per germline, CDR1 SGHVS and CDR2 FQNEAQ. The CDR3 nucleotides are TGTGCCAGCAGCGCGTCCGACAGGGTGGGTAGAAGAGGAGAGACCCAGTACTTC. This encodes CASSASDRVGRRGETQYF. Full variable domain (outside the CDR3, taken from reference TRBV7-8 and TRBJ2-5): GAGVSQSPRYKVAKRGQDVALRCDPISGHVSLFWYQQALGQGPEFLTYFQNEAQLDKSGLPSDRFFAERPEGSVSTLKIQRTQQEDSAVYLCASSASDRVGRRGETQYFGPGTRLLVL.

V usage is TRBV7-2 and J usage is TRBJ1-5, with 7 bases that match TRBD1. The CDR3 sequence is 15 residues long. Germline V gene sequence: CDR1 SGHTA, CDR2 FQGNSA. Losses at the gene ends were 3 bases for V and 5 bases for J; bases not matched to a gene: 7. Here the CDR3 DNA reads TGTGCCAGCAGCTTGGAGGGGGCTCCCCATCAGCCCCAGCATTTT. It specifies CASSLEGAPHQPQHF.

The rearrangement uses TRBV27 and TRBJ1-2, with a tentative D call TRBD1 (5 bases). This CDR3 is built from 13 residues. Germline V gene sequence: CDR1 MNHEY, CDR2 SMNVEV (reference sequence). Trimming cost V 5 bases and J 3 bases, with 10 bases left between them. CDR3 nucleotide sequence: TGTGCCAGCAGTGGAAGGGGTTACTATGGCTACACCTTC. It specifies CASSGRGYYGYTF.

This rearrangement joins TRBV10-1 to TRBJ2-2; TRBD1 is a possible D gene (6 bases). Trimming took 5 bases from V and 1 from J, leaving 8 bases between them. Germline V CDR1 and CDR2: WNHNN, SYGVQD (reference sequence). The CDR3 consists of 14 residues. In DNA, the CDR3 is TGCGCCAGCAGTTTGGACAGGAACACCGGGGAGCTGTTTTTT. Amino acid sequence: CASSLDRNTGELFF.

V is TRBV3-1 (or the pseudogene TRBV3-2) and J is TRBJ1-2; no reliable D call. The CDR3 is 13 residues long. The V gene's germline CDR1 is LGHDT and CDR2 YNNKEL (reference sequence). V was trimmed by 1 base and J by 8 bases, leaving 11 bases between them. The CDR3 region has the DNA TGTGCCAGCAGCCAAGGACTCAATGCGGGCTACACCTTC. This sequence encodes CASSQGLNAGYTF.

The chain links TRBV20-1 to TRBJ2-5; 8 bases are a match to TRBD1. The CDR3 is made up of 11 amino acids. V shed 5 bases and J 6 bases; nucleotides not matched to a gene: 2. CDR1 is DFQATT, CDR2 SNEGSKA, per germline (reference sequence). CDR3: CSAWTGKTQYF. CDR3 DNA: TGCAGTGCTTGGACAGGGAAGACCCAGTACTTC.

The chain combines TRBV5-4 with TRBJ2-3, with 13 bases that match TRBD2. Germline V gives CDR1 SGHNT, CDR2 YYREEE (reference sequence). This CDR3 is 16 amino acids long. The J segment lost 5 bases and the V segment lost 1 base, leaving 4 bases of the junction unmatched. The CDR3 sequence: CASSLPGLAGKDTQYF. In DNA, the CDR3 is TGTGCCAGCAGCTTGCCGGGACTAGCGGGGAAAGATACGCAGTATTTT.

This chain joins TRBV5-4 and TRBJ2-5, with 10 bases fitting TRBD2. This CDR3 is 15 amino acids long. V was clipped by 3 bases and J by 2 bases; unmatched bases: 4. Per germline, CDR1 SGHNT and CDR2 YYREEE (reference sequence). CDR3 DNA sequence: TGTGCCAGCAGCTCCCAAGCGGGGGGGCAAGAGACCCAGTACTTC. Protein: CASSSQAGGQETQYF.

The chain uses TRBV7-6 and TRBJ1-5; no clear D. There are 13 residues in the CDR3. The germline V gene has CDR1 SGHVS and CDR2 FNYEAQ. Trimming took off 5 bases at V and 5 bases at J, with 10 bases between the two ends. The CDR3 loop is CASSLNEDQPQHF. The DNA of the CDR3 is TGTGCCAGCAGCCTGAATGAGGATCAGCCCCAGCATTTT. Looking up the rest from reference TRBV7-6 and TRBJ1-5 gives the full variable domain: GAGVSQSPRYKVTKRGQDVALRCDPISGHVSLYWYRQALGQGPEFLTYFNYEAQQDKSGLPNDRFSAERPEGSISTLTIQRTEQRDSAMYRCASSLNEDQPQHFGDGTRLSIL.

The chain combines TRBV5-8 with TRBJ1-1; tentatively, D is TRBD1 (5 bases). Germline loops: CDR1 SGHTS, CDR2 YDEGEE. CDR3 size: 14 residues. The ends were cut back, 0 bases at V and 5 bases at J, with 11 bases in the middle. The CDR3 is CASSLEQGATEAFF. CDR3 nucleotides: TGTGCCAGCAGCTTGGAGCAGGGCGCTACTGAAGCTTTCTTT.

J is TRBJ1-1 and V is TRBV6-6; D gene ambiguous. Between the trimmed V and J ends, which lost 2 bases and 4 bases, there was a span of 14 bases. Germline lookup yields CDR1 MNHNY and CDR2 SVGAGI (reference sequence). The CDR3 loop spans 15 amino acids. For the CDR3, the DNA is TGTGCCAGCAGTTACCCTCCGACGGAGGCCACTGAAGCTTTCTTT. It encodes CASSYPPTEATEAFF.

The chain is built from TRBV7-3 and TRBJ2-2, with a possible D match to TRBD1 (6 bases). V lost 4 bases, J lost 1 base, and 16 bases lay in between. Germline CDR1 reads SGHTA; CDR2 reads FQGTGA. The CDR3 spans 17 residues. The CDR3 reads CASSYEQGAENTGELFF. The DNA for the CDR3 is TGTGCCAGCAGCTACGAACAGGGTGCTGAGAACACCGGGGAGCTGTTTTTT.

The chain is built from TRBV5-1 and TRBJ2-2; possibly TRBD1 for D (5 bases). Deletions cut 5 bases from V and 2 bases from J, with 13 bases between. Looked up from germline, CDR1 is SGHRS and CDR2 is YFSETQ. This CDR3 contains 15 residues. The CDR3 DNA sequence: TGCGCCAGCAGTCCGAAACAGGATAACACCGGGGAGCTGTTTTTT. Encoded protein: CASSPKQDNTGELFF.

The chain employs TRBV5-4 and TRBJ2-7; 7 bases line up with TRBD2. Losses at the gene ends were 4 bases for V and 6 bases for J; bases not matched to a gene: 13. The CDR3 has 15 residues. Germline lookup yields CDR1 SGHNT and CDR2 YYREEE (reference sequence). CDR3 region: CASSPGGLGIGEQYF. CDR3 DNA sequence: TGTGCCAGCAGCCCGGGGGGACTCGGCATAGGCGAGCAGTACTTC.

The chain links TRBV4-2 to TRBJ1-1; D is perhaps TRBD1 (5 bases). The CDR3 contains 15 residues. Germline CDR1 and CDR2: LGHNA and YNFKEQ. V was clipped by 2 bases and J by 8 bases, with 18 bases between them. Here the CDR3 DNA reads TGTGCCAGCAGCCAAACCAAAGGGGCCCTCTCCGAAGCTTTCTTT. Translating it yields CASSQTKGALSEAFF.

The CDR3 coding sequence is TGTGCCAGCAGCTTAGGCGGGGCCCAAGAGACCCAGTACTTC. Translation: CASSLGGAQETQYF. The chain joins TRBV7-9 to TRBJ2-5; TRBD2 is a possible D gene (6 bases). Trimming cost V 1 base and J 1 base, with 7 bases left between them. This CDR3 has 14 residues. Looked up from germline, CDR1 is SEHNR and CDR2 is FQNEAQ (reference sequence).

In the case of this clone: Different DNA sequences within this sample yield the same CDR3. The chain combines TRBV12-3 or TRBV12-4 with TRBJ1-5; D not certain. V was trimmed by 2 bases and J by 5 bases, leaving 7 bases between them. This CDR3 has 13 amino acids. Here the CDR3 reads CASSLTGHQPQHF. The CDR3 nucleotides are TGTGCCAGCAGTTTAACTGGGCATCAGCCCCAGCATTTT.

The chain recombines TRBV28 with TRBJ2-5, with D maybe TRBD1 (5 bases). Trimming pared 5 bases from V and 7 bases from J, leaving 11 bases between. Germline loops: CDR1 MDHEN, CDR2 SYDVKM. This CDR3 region has 12 residues. The CDR3 DNA reads as TGTGCCAGCAGTCCGCGTAGGGGGACCCAGTACTTC. Its protein is CASSPRRGTQYF.

The CDR3 spells CASSLDNTGELFF. For the CDR3, the DNA is TGTGCCAGCAGCTTAGACAATACCGGGGAGCTGTTTTTT. J is TRBJ2-2 and V is TRBV13; D remains ambiguous. The germline V and J ends were trimmed by 1 base and 5 bases, with 5 bases remaining between them. The length of the CDR3 is 13 residues. Germline-derived CDR1 and CDR2 are PRHDT and FYEKMQ (reference sequence).

This rearrangement joins TRBV30 to TRBJ2-7, with 8 bases aligning to TRBD1. V gave up 0 bases and J gave up 1 base; unmatched junction bases: 5. The germline gives CDR1 GTSNPN, CDR2 SVGIG (reference sequence). The CDR3 extends over 15 amino acids. The CDR3 nucleotides read TGTGCCTGGAGTGTACCCCGGACAGGGTCCTACGAGCAGTACTTC. Its translation: CAWSVPRTGSYEQYF.

V gene TRBV4-1 combines with J gene TRBJ2-7, with D hard to call. Germline V gene lookup returns CDR1 MGHRA and CDR2 YSYEKL. The germline V and J ends were trimmed by 4 bases and 1 base, with 26 bases remaining between them. This CDR3 has 19 residues. The CDR3 is CASSRRNQESYSRSYEQYF. The CDR3 nucleotides are TGCGCCAGCAGCCGACGAAACCAAGAGTCTTATAGCCGTTCCTACGAGCAGTACTTC.

This sequence joins TRBV11-2 and TRBJ2-7, with a possible D match to TRBD2 (6 bases). The CDR3 has 14 amino acids. Germline CDR1 and CDR2: SGHAT and FQNNGV. The ends were cut back, 5 bases at V and 6 bases at J, with 17 bases in the middle. Here the CDR3 reads CASSPPGGVTEQYF. The CDR3, as DNA: TGTGCCAGCAGCCCACCCGGAGGGGTTACCGAGCAGTACTTC.